These T cell receptor beta chains were read from a single sample in a study of blood T cell repertoires in COVID-19. Profiling relied on immunoSEQ multiplex PCR, and the TCRdb table lists in-frame clones only, not all of them. Of about 250,000 clones in the sample, around 82% were seen once. Input material: peripheral blood. Every receptor here comes from a man in his fifties with active or convalescent COVID-19. The CDR3 runs from the conserved cysteine through the conserved F or W. Fields, in order: CDR3 DNA, CDR3 protein, clone size, D gene, V gene, J gene. A D gene is named only where the DNA matches it firmly. Expanded clones get a size class; other rows say once, few or many, or leave the size out.

TGTGCCTGGAGTGTACGGGGGGCGTTAGGCAATTCACCCCTCCACTTT	CAWSVRGALGNSPLHF	.	.	TRBV30	TRBJ1-6
TGTGCCAGCAGCTTGCAGGGGCAAGAGACCCAGTACTTC	CASSLQGQETQYF	.	.	TRBV5-4	TRBJ2-5
TGTGCCAGCAGCGACGGAGCCACGAAGGGCTACACCTTC	CASSDGATKGYTF	once	.	TRBV27	TRBJ1-2
TGTGCCATCAGTCCGACTAGCGGGGGGGCTAGCACAGATACGCAGTATTTT	CAISPTSGGASTDTQYF	.	TRBD2	TRBV10-3	TRBJ2-3
TGTGCCAGCAGCCTAGCGTTGTCCTACAATGAGCAGTTCTTC	CASSLALSYNEQFF	.	.	TRBV7-3	TRBJ2-1
TGTGCCAGCTCACCACAGAGTTTGCGTGTGAACACTGAAGCTTTCTTT	CASSPQSLRVNTEAFF	.	.	TRBV18	TRBJ1-1
TGTGCCAGCAGTGCTTCCACAGGGGGCCACGAGCAGTACTTC	CASSASTGGHEQYF	few	TRBD1	TRBV2	TRBJ2-7
TGTGCCAGCAGCTTGTATAAGGGGGCGAGAGAGACCCAGTACTTC	CASSLYKGARETQYF	.	TRBD1	TRBV5-8	TRBJ2-5
TGTGCCAGCAGCAGCGGGGTGCAGGGGGCGGCTTACTATGGCTACACCTTC	CASSSGVQGAAYYGYTF	once	TRBD1	TRBV5-4	TRBJ1-2
TGTGCCTGGAGTCCGGACAGGGGGCGTGAGGAGCAGTACTTC	CAWSPDRGREEQYF	.	TRBD1	TRBV30	TRBJ2-7
TGTGCCAGCAGTACAACAGGGGGCGTTGGCTACACCTTC	CASSTTGGVGYTF	.	TRBD1	TRBV2	TRBJ1-2
TGTGCCATCACCCAGACAGGGGATTGGCCCACTGAAGCTTTCTTT	CAITQTGDWPTEAFF	.	TRBD1	TRBV10-3	TRBJ1-1